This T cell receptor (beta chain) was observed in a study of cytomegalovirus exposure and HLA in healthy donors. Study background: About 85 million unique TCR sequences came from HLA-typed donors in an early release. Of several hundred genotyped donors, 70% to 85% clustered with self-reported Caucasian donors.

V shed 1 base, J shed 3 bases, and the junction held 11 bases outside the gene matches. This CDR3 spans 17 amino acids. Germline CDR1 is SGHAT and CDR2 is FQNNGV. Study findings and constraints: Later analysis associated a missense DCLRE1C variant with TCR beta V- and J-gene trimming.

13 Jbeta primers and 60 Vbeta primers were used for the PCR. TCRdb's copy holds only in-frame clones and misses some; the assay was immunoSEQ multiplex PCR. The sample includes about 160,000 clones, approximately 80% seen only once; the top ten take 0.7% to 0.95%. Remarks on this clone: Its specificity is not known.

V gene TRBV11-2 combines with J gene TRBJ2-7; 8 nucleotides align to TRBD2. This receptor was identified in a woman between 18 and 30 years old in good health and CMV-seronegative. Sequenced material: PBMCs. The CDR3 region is CASSLGWVAGRYYEQYF. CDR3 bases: TGTGCCAGCAGCTTAGGATGGGTAGCGGGAAGGTACTACGAGCAGTACTTC.